The rows below give T cell receptor beta chains drawn from one sample of a study of blood T cell repertoires in COVID-19. TCRdb keeps only in-frame clones here, not all; method: immunoSEQ multiplex PCR. The table includes some 450,000 clones, around nine tenths detected once. The sequencing input was peripheral blood. These receptors all stem from a man younger than 35 with COVID-19, enrolled during active disease. Both conserved end residues are part of each CDR3. A D gene is named only where the DNA matches it firmly. The listing skips clone size in some rows; elsewhere it reads once, few, many or a size class.

CDR3nt	CDR3aa	d_gene	v_gene	j_gene	abundance
TGTGCCAGCAGCCAGGGACAGGGAGAAACCCAGTACTTC	CASSQGQGETQYF	TRBD1	TRBV11-3	TRBJ2-5	-
TGTGCCACCTCGGACAGGCCGTATAATTCACCCCTCCACTTT	CATSDRPYNSPLHF	TRBD1	TRBV27	TRBJ1-6	-
TGTGCCAGCAGCCCGGGAGGGGCCAGGGCAGGGGACGAGCAGTACTTC	CASSPGGARAGDEQYF	TRBD2	TRBV7-8	TRBJ2-7	-
TGCGCCAGCAGCCACACAGGGCCCCCGAACACTGAAGCTTTCTTT	CASSHTGPPNTEAFF	-	TRBV4-1	TRBJ1-1	-
TGTGCCAGCAGCGATAGGGACAGGGGGAACTATGGCTACACCTTC	CASSDRDRGNYGYTF	TRBD1	TRBV7-9	TRBJ1-2	once
TGTGCCAGCAGTTACGGGGCGGGGGGTTATCAGCCCCAGCATTTT	CASSYGAGGYQPQHF	-	TRBV6-2/TRBV6-3	TRBJ1-5	-
TGTGCCACCGTTCCGGAGGTCCCCGAAGCTTTCTTT	CATVPEVPEAFF	-	TRBV28	TRBJ1-1	-
TGTGCCAGTAGTACCACAGATGCAACTAATGAAAAACTGTTTTTT	CASSTTDATNEKLFF	-	TRBV19	TRBJ1-4	-
TGTGCCAGCAGTTCTCACGGGGGGAGGTACAATGAGCAGTTCTTC	CASSSHGGRYNEQFF	TRBD2	TRBV6-5	TRBJ2-1	-
TGCGCCAGCAGCTTGGGTAGCGGTTACTCTGGGGCCAACGTCCTGACTTTC	CASSLGSGYSGANVLTF	-	TRBV5-1	TRBJ2-6	-
TGCGCCAGCAGCCAAGGAGAGGGTATTCCCTACGAGCAGTACTTC	CASSQGEGIPYEQYF	-	TRBV4-1	TRBJ2-7	-
TGTGCCAGCAGTGTGGGGAGGGACACTGAAGCTTTCTTT	CASSVGRDTEAFF	-	TRBV2	TRBJ1-1	once
TGTGCCAGCAGCCTCGGACAGTTTAATGAAAAACTGTTTTTT	CASSLGQFNEKLFF	-	TRBV5-8	TRBJ1-4	once
TGTGCCAGCAGCACCACAGGGGGCTTGCATCCGTCAGATACGCAGTATTTT	CASSTTGGLHPSDTQYF	TRBD1	TRBV7-9	TRBJ2-3	-
TGTGCCAGCAGTCCGGAGGGGTGGGGGGAAAGCTCCTACGAGCAGTACTTC	CASSPEGWGESSYEQYF	-	TRBV7-2	TRBJ2-7	-
TGCGCCAGCAGCTTGGGGCAGGGGTTGGAAGGAAACACCATATATTTT	CASSLGQGLEGNTIYF	-	TRBV5-1	TRBJ1-3	-
TGTGCCAGCAGCTTAGGCCGGGTGGATGAAGCTTTCTTT	CASSLGRVDEAFF	-	TRBV7-2	TRBJ1-1	-
TGTGCCTGGATGGAATGGCTAGCGGGTGTCAATGAGCAGTTCTTC	CAWMEWLAGVNEQFF	TRBD2	TRBV30	TRBJ2-1	-
TGTGCCAGCAGCCGATTTACAGAGAACACTGAAGCTTTCTTT	CASSRFTENTEAFF	-	TRBV14	TRBJ1-1	-
TGTGCCAGCACTGTTGGACAGAACACTGAAGCTTTCTTT	CASTVGQNTEAFF	-	TRBV12-3/TRBV12-4	TRBJ1-1	once
TGTGCCAGCAGTTACGGTACAGGCTATAACAATGAGCAGTTCTTC	CASSYGTGYNNEQFF	-	TRBV6-6	TRBJ2-1	-
TGTGCCAGCTCACCCCAGACAGGGGTGGACGAGCAGTACTTC	CASSPQTGVDEQYF	TRBD1	TRBV18	TRBJ2-7	-
TGTGCCAGCAGCTATCAAAGGACAGCCGTTTTAGGATACGAGCAGTACTTC	CASSYQRTAVLGYEQYF	-	TRBV11-2	TRBJ2-7	-
TGTGCCAGCAGGCCTCAGGGCTTCTCTGGAAACACCATATATTTT	CASRPQGFSGNTIYF	-	TRBV2	TRBJ1-3	-
TGTGCCACCAGCAGAGAAAGTAGCGGTGCCGGGGAGCTGTTTTTT	CATSRESSGAGELFF	-	TRBV15	TRBJ2-2	-
TGTGCCAGCAGCCCCGGGACAGGTCACAATGAGCAGTTCTTC	CASSPGTGHNEQFF	TRBD1	TRBV5-6	TRBJ2-1	once
TGTGCCAGTAGTACCTCAGCGGGGCCGGGAGAGACCCAGTACTTC	CASSTSAGPGETQYF	TRBD2	TRBV19	TRBJ2-5	once
TGTGCCAGCAGCCAAGGAACAGGGAAGACTGAAGCTTTCTTT	CASSQGTGKTEAFF	-	TRBV14	TRBJ1-1	-
TGTGCCAGCAGTGAATACTGGAACTATGGCTACACCTTC	CASSEYWNYGYTF	-	TRBV6-1	TRBJ1-2	once
TGCGCCAGCAGCCAAGTTGGCTCACCCCTCCACTTT	CASSQVGSPLHF	-	TRBV4-1	TRBJ1-6	few
TGTGCCAGCAGCTATACAGGGGCTGGAAACACCATATATTTT	CASSYTGAGNTIYF	TRBD1	TRBV11-2	TRBJ1-3	-
TGTGCCAGCTCACTAGCGGGACGCACAGATACGCAGTATTTT	CASSLAGRTDTQYF	TRBD2	TRBV7-8	TRBJ2-3	-
TGTGCCAGCAGCTTGTTTGCGCGGGAGTACCAAGAGACCCAGTACTTC	CASSLFAREYQETQYF	TRBD2	TRBV11-2	TRBJ2-5	-
TGTGCCAGCAGCGGGACAGGGCAATACGAGCAGTACTTC	CASSGTGQYEQYF	TRBD1	TRBV5-4	TRBJ2-7	-
TGTGCCAGCAGTCCCCGGACTAGCAGTTACGAGCAGTACTTC	CASSPRTSSYEQYF	TRBD2	TRBV2	TRBJ2-7	-
TGTGCCAGCGGTCTTAACATTAGAAACACCATATATTTT	CASGLNIRNTIYF	-	TRBV6-5	TRBJ1-3	-
TGTGCCAGCAGCCAAGATCCGGGAACTGGCTACACCTTC	CASSQDPGTGYTF	-	TRBV3-1/TRBV3-2	TRBJ1-2	-
TGCGCCAGCAGACAGGACAGGGGAACCTACGAGCAGTACTTC	CASRQDRGTYEQYF	TRBD1	TRBV10-1	TRBJ2-7	-
TGTGCCAGCAGCGCGGGGCACTACTATGGCTACACCTTC	CASSAGHYYGYTF	-	TRBV14	TRBJ1-2	many
TGTGCCACCAGCAGAGACCAGAATGAAAAACTGTTTTTT	CATSRDQNEKLFF	-	TRBV15	TRBJ1-4	-
TGTGCCAGCAGTTACGGGTTAGCGGGAGTTAACGAGCAGTACTTC	CASSYGLAGVNEQYF	TRBD2	TRBV6-6	TRBJ2-7	-
TGTGCCATCAGTGAGTCCTCTGTAGCGGGCGAGACCCAGTACTTC	CAISESSVAGETQYF	TRBD2	TRBV10-3	TRBJ2-5	-